The present TCR beta chain was sequenced within a study of cytomegalovirus exposure and HLA in healthy donors. Findings and caveats of the study: Among the sequence variants, a highly shared cluster was likely an artifact of sequencing. The study designated about 180 TCR beta chains cytomegalovirus-associated.

The PCR had 60 Vbeta and 13 Jbeta primers. Profiled with immunoSEQ multiplex PCR; TCRdb holds only in-frame clones, not every one. The sample contains roughly 130,000 clones, more than 60% of which appear only once. Nominally healthy donors were sampled, though unrecorded immune exposures were likely. The CDR3 loop spans 13 amino acids. Looked up from germline, CDR1 is ENHRY and CDR2 is SYGVKD. V lost 8 bases to trimming and J lost 0 bases; unmatched junction nucleotides: 3. As for this clone: Antigen: not known.

Sequencing was carried out using PBMCs. The receptor's source is a male donor in good health and CMV-seronegative. The chain has TRBV10-3 and TRBJ1-1; 7 bases agree with TRBD1. In nucleotides, the CDR3 is TGTGCCATCGCGGGGACAGTGAACACTGAAGCTTTCTTT. This translates into CAIAGTVNTEAFF.